These 23 T cell receptor beta chains share one sample of origin, sequenced in a study of T cells after yellow fever vaccination. Via MiXCR, TCRdb re-called the 5' RACE reads, giving one row per CDR3 protein. The sample holds 620,000 or so distinct CDR3 sequences, about a sixth seen once. This sample comprised PBMCs, obtained less than 6 days after the first yellow fever vaccination. Receptors were obtained from a young man who received the YFV17D yellow fever vaccine.

This clonotype was counted many times. The chain employs TRBV4-2 and TRBJ1-1; D unclear. The CDR3 totals 13 residues. Germline assignment: CDR1 LGHNA and CDR2 YNFKEQ. Trimming shortened V by 2 bases and J by 3 bases, and 7 bases separated the two germline ends. This CDR3 reads CASSQIGHTEAFF. The CDR3 bases are TGTGCCAGCAGCCAAATCGGACACACTGAAGCTTTCTTT.

This chain links TRBV10-3 with TRBJ2-1; D possibly matches TRBD1 or TRBD2 (5 bases each). CDR3 size: 17 residues. V was shortened by 2 bases and J by 4 bases, with 18 bases between the two germline ends. The germline CDR1 and CDR2 sequences are ENHRY and SYGVKD. The CDR3 protein is CAISEPSGGLRYNEQFF. The CDR3 DNA reads TGTGCCATCAGTGAGCCTAGTGGGGGTTTGAGGTACAATGAGCAGTTCTTC.

This clonotype was counted only a few times. The chain carries TRBV5-1 and TRBJ1-4; perhaps TRBD1 as D (6 bases). Germline V gene data show CDR1 as SGHRS and CDR2 as YFSETQ. This CDR3 spans 14 amino acids. Between the trimmed V and J ends, which lost 1 base and 5 bases, there was a span of 9 bases. In DNA, the CDR3 is TGCGCCAGCAGCTTGTTCGGGGGCAATGAAAAACTGTTTTTT. Translation: CASSLFGGNEKLFF.

The chain links TRBV24-1 to TRBJ2-5; D uncertain. V gave up 10 bases and J gave up 4 bases, with 15 bases separating them. The CDR3 consists of 13 residues. Germline CDR1 is KGHDR and CDR2 is SFDVKD. The CDR3, as DNA: TGTGCCACGCAGAAGGGCCACGGAGAGACCCAGTACTTC. Its translation is CATQKGHGETQYF.

The rearrangement joins TRBV6-5 to TRBJ1-1; no clear D. V lost 6 bases to trimming and J lost 11 bases, with 16 bases between them. Germline values: CDR1 MNHEY, CDR2 SVGAGI. The CDR3 length is 12 residues. Here the CDR3 reads CASRDGSLWAFF. In DNA, the CDR3 is TGTGCCAGCAGGGATGGGTCTCTGTGGGCTTTCTTT.

A few counts support this clonotype. The chain recombines TRBV7-8 with TRBJ1-5; no clear D gene. CDR3 size: 16 residues. Trimming took 1 base from V and 0 from J, leaving 10 bases between them. From germline, CDR1 is SGHVS and CDR2 FQNEAQ. CDR3 sequence (DNA): TGTGCCAGCAGCTTAGGAGTCGGGTATAGCAATCAGCCCCAGCATTTT. Its translation: CASSLGVGYSNQPQHF.

Ten or more counts support this clonotype. The genes are TRBV7-7 and TRBJ2-5, with 8 bases that match TRBD2. The trim removed 5 bases at V and 4 bases at J, leaving 15 bases unmatched. The CDR3 runs 17 residues. The V gene's germline CDR1 is SSHAT and CDR2 FNYEAQ (reference sequence). The DNA of the CDR3 is TGTGCCAGCAGCACCTTTCCCGGGACTAGAGGGTCAGAGACCCAGTACTTC. Protein: CASSTFPGTRGSETQYF.

A few counts support this clonotype. The J gene is TRBJ2-3, the V gene TRBV7-2; D is ambiguous. This CDR3 comprises 14 residues. V lost 4 bases and J lost 8, with 16 bases in between. Looked up from germline, CDR1 is SGHTA and CDR2 is FQGNSA. The CDR3 region is CASSSPQGPRTQYF. As DNA, the CDR3 is TGTGCCAGCAGCTCCCCGCAAGGCCCCCGTACGCAGTATTTT.

In its sample, this clonotype was seen a few times. The chain combines TRBV7-9 with TRBJ2-2; D uncertain. V was shortened by 5 bases and J by 4 bases, with 14 bases between the two germline ends. This CDR3 region has 15 residues. Germline values: CDR1 SEHNR, CDR2 FQNEAQ (reference sequence). CDR3 sequence reads: CASSPSGLFTGELFF. The CDR3, as DNA: TGTGCCAGCAGCCCCTCGGGCCTGTTCACCGGGGAGCTGTTTTTT.

There are a few counts of this clonotype. The CDR3, as DNA: TGTGCCAGCAGTGGTAGGGGTAGGGGTCAGCCCCAGCATTTT. This translates into CASSGRGRGQPQHF. The chain employs TRBV12-3 or TRBV12-4 and TRBJ1-5; a possible D gene is TRBD1 (5 bases). The CDR3 contains 14 residues. V lost 5 bases, J lost 6 bases, and 14 bases lay in between.

This rearrangement joins TRBV5-6 to TRBJ1-2, with 7 bases fitting TRBD1. CDR3 length: 14 amino acids. V lost 4 bases and J lost 4; bases outside the gene matches: 7. The V gene's germline CDR1 is SGHDT and CDR2 YYEEEE. CDR3 sequence (DNA): TGTGCCAGCAGCACCACAGGGGACCCCTATGGCTACACCTTC. As protein: CASSTTGDPYGYTF.

This sequence joins TRBV5-4 and TRBJ2-7; 8 nucleotides align to TRBD1. Trimming removed 0 bases from V and 2 bases from J; junction bases left unmatched: 4. Germline assignment: CDR1 SGHNT and CDR2 YYREEE (reference sequence). There are 15 residues in the CDR3. In nucleotides, the CDR3 is TGTGCCAGCAGCTTGGAGGGACAGGTGGCCTACGAGCAGTACTTC. Translating it yields CASSLEGQVAYEQYF.

There are a few counts of this clonotype. The chain carries TRBV29-1 and TRBJ2-3; 11 bases match TRBD2. Germline loops: CDR1 SQVTM, CDR2 ANQGSEA. V lost 7 bases to trimming and J lost 6 bases; unmatched junction nucleotides: 9. The CDR3 loop spans 14 amino acids. CDR3 region: CSADIRLAGDTQYF. The DNA for the CDR3 is TGCAGCGCCGACATTAGACTAGCGGGGGATACGCAGTATTTT.

This clonotype was observed once. As DNA, the CDR3 is TGCGCCAGCAGCGACCTAGGGACAGATCAAGAGACCCAGTACTTC. Residues: CASSDLGTDQETQYF. The chain links TRBV5-1 to TRBJ2-5, with 7 bases matching TRBD1. Germline loops: CDR1 SGHRS, CDR2 YFSETQ. The CDR3 spans 15 residues. The ends lost 4 bases at V and 2 bases at J; junction bases unmatched: 8.

This clonotype was seen a handful of times. The rearrangement uses TRBV27 and TRBJ2-2; no clear D. V lost 2 bases to trimming and J lost 3 bases, with 16 bases between them. The CDR3 runs 17 residues. Germline V gene lookup returns CDR1 MNHEY and CDR2 SMNVEV (reference sequence). The DNA of the CDR3 is TGTGCCAGCAGTTTAAACGATCCCTCGGCGGACACCGGGGAGCTGTTTTTT. Residues: CASSLNDPSADTGELFF.

This clonotype has more than one count but fewer than ten. The rearrangement joins TRBV27 to TRBJ1-1; D perhaps matches TRBD1 (6 bases). The V end lost 1 base, the J end lost 5 bases, and 17 bases lay between the germline ends. Germline assignment: CDR1 MNHEY and CDR2 SMNVEV (reference sequence). This CDR3 is 16 amino acids long. The CDR3 nucleotides are TGTGCCAGCAGTTTATTTGCCACAGGGCTGAGGACTGAAGCTTTCTTT. Translating gives CASSLFATGLRTEAFF.

The CDR3 reads CASSGRAGSPSSYNSPLHF. CDR3 DNA: TGTGCCAGCAGTGGGAGGGCAGGGAGTCCCAGCTCCTATAATTCACCCCTCCACTTT. V usage is TRBV11-2 and J usage is TRBJ1-6, with a tentative D call TRBD1 (5 bases). This CDR3 has 19 residues. Germline lookup yields CDR1 SGHAT and CDR2 FQNNGV. V shed 6 bases and J shed 0 bases, with 21 bases lying between them.

CDR3 bases: TGCAGTGCCAAGGGGGGCAGGGCCCACTATGGCTACACCTTC. Its translation: CSAKGGRAHYGYTF. The rearrangement joins TRBV20-1 to TRBJ1-2, with TRBD1 as a possible D gene (6 bases). With 6 bases removed from V and 3 bases from J, the gap between germline ends came to 17 bases. Germline lookup yields CDR1 DFQATT and CDR2 SNEGSKA (reference sequence). This CDR3 has 14 residues.

The chain is built from TRBV4-3 and TRBJ1-3; D not resolved. The germline V gene has CDR1 LGHNA and CDR2 YSLEER. V was cut by 0 bases and J by 4 bases, with 10 bases left in between. This CDR3 spans 15 amino acids. The CDR3 here is CASSQEVQPGNTIYF. DNA for the CDR3: TGCGCCAGCAGCCAAGAGGTACAGCCGGGAAACACCATATATTTT.

This clonotype has a handful of counts. The chain employs TRBV9 and TRBJ2-1; maybe TRBD2 (6 bases). Germline V gene lookup returns CDR1 SGDLS and CDR2 YYNGEE. V lost 0 bases and J lost 5, with 12 bases in between. This CDR3 has 15 amino acids. The CDR3 here is CASSVGQGLNNEQFF. CDR3 DNA sequence: TGTGCCAGCAGCGTAGGGCAGGGACTTAACAATGAGCAGTTCTTC.

This clonotype was detected only a few times. The chain joins TRBV24-1 to TRBJ2-5; D may be TRBD2 (6 bases). The CDR3 extends over 12 amino acids. The V gene lost 4 bases and the J gene lost 5 bases, with 7 bases spanning the gap. CDR1 KGHDR and CDR2 SFDVKD come from the germline V gene. The CDR3 spells CATSEGGETQYF. CDR3 DNA sequence: TGTGCCACCAGTGAGGGGGGTGAGACCCAGTACTTC.

The genes are TRBV20-1 and TRBJ2-7; 8 bases map to TRBD1. Looked up from germline, CDR1 is DFQATT and CDR2 is SNEGSKA (reference sequence). The CDR3 totals 14 residues. This CDR3 is CSAVFDRGVYEQYV. The CDR3, as DNA: TGCAGCGCAGTTTTTGACAGGGGCGTCTACGAGCAGTACGTC.

V is TRBV5-6 and J is TRBJ2-5, with a weak D call TRBD1 (5 bases). V lost 4 bases and J lost 1, with 14 bases in between. Germline loops: CDR1 SGHDT, CDR2 YYEEEE. The CDR3 is made up of 15 amino acids. CDR3 protein: CASSPTEKVQETQYF. For the CDR3, the DNA is TGTGCCAGCAGCCCGACAGAGAAGGTCCAAGAGACCCAGTACTTC. Combining the CDR3 with reference TRBV5-6 and TRBJ2-5 gives the whole variable domain DAGVTQSPTHLIKTRGQQVTLRCSPKSGHDTVSWYQQALGQGPQFIFQYYEEEERQRGNFPDRFSGHQFPNYSSELNVNALLLGDSALYLCASSPTEKVQETQYFGPGTRLLVL.